The 19 T cell receptor beta chains below come from one sample, sequenced in a study of shared clonotypes between healthy human individuals. Measured with immunoSEQ multiplex PCR; TCRdb has only the in-frame clones, and not every one. The sample comprises about 490,000 clones, less than 80% of which are singletons, and more than 10% rests with the top ten. Sequenced: PBMCs. The receptor set was obtained from a woman aged 40 to 49 in good health. Some clones in this sample may be carry-over from other donors' samples.

This clone is a singleton in its sample. Since a much larger clone is just one base distant, this may be a read error. The V call is TRBV5-6, the J call TRBJ2-7; TRBD2 matches at 10 bases. Germline CDR1 and CDR2: SGHDT and YYEEEE. This CDR3 comprises 14 residues. CDR3 residues: CASSFSGLASERYF. The CDR3 nucleotides read TGTGCCAGCAGCTTTTCGGGACTAGCGAGCGAGCGGTACTTC.

The rearrangement uses TRBV11-2 and TRBJ1-4; 7 bases match TRBD1. The length of the CDR3 is 14 residues. J lost 8 bases, V lost 5 bases, and 8 bases had no gene match. The germline gives CDR1 SGHAT, CDR2 FQNNGV. CDR3 sequence (DNA): TGTGCCAGCAGCCTCGACAGGGTTACCGAAAAACTGTTTTTT. Amino acids: CASSLDRVTEKLFF.

The chain is built from TRBV5-5 and TRBJ1-4; no clear D gene. The CDR3 has 15 amino acids. Germline assignment: CDR1 SGHKS and CDR2 YYEKEE (reference sequence). Trimming pared 4 bases from V and 8 bases from J, leaving 18 bases between. CDR3 sequence reads: CASSVVPRNTEKLFF. The CDR3 nucleotides read TGTGCCAGCAGCGTTGTACCCAGGAACACAGAAAAACTGTTTTTT.

The CDR3 DNA follows: TGTGCCAGCAGCTCAGGATTCTCCTACGAGCAGTACTTC. This translates into CASSSGFSYEQYF. The rearrangement links TRBV7-9 to TRBJ2-7; unclear D gene. Per germline, CDR1 SEHNR and CDR2 FQNEAQ (reference sequence). Trimming took off 4 bases at V and 0 bases at J, with 7 bases between the two ends. The CDR3 is 13 residues long.

This sequence joins TRBV4-2 and TRBJ2-1; D may be TRBD1 or TRBD2 (5 bases each). The germline gives CDR1 LGHNA, CDR2 YNFKEQ. The CDR3 is made up of 15 amino acids. Trimming stripped 0 bases from V and 6 bases from J, with 12 bases between. The CDR3 protein is CASSQDRRGVNEQFF. The CDR3 bases are TGTGCCAGCAGCCAAGATAGAAGGGGAGTCAATGAGCAGTTCTTC.

This clone occurred once. The chain uses TRBV28 and TRBJ2-7, with TRBD1 matching over 8 bases. The V and J ends lost 4 bases and 6 bases, in that order; junction bases with no gene match: 8. CDR1 is MDHEN, CDR2 SYDVKM, per germline. The CDR3 spans 14 residues. CDR3 protein: CASSSQGALREQYF. CDR3 nucleotides: TGTGCCAGCAGTTCTCAGGGGGCGCTTCGCGAGCAGTACTTC.

The rearrangement links TRBV30 to TRBJ2-7, with D tentatively TRBD2 (5 bases). The CDR3 has 12 residues. Looked up from germline, CDR1 is GTSNPN and CDR2 is SVGIG (reference sequence). The V and J ends lost 5 bases and 4 bases respectively, with 12 bases between them. The CDR3 bases are TGTGCCTGGCGGGGTTTGGCGTACGAGCAGTACTTC. This codes for CAWRGLAYEQYF.

This clone showed up just a few times. V gene TRBV5-1 combines with J gene TRBJ2-5, with TRBD2 as a possible D gene (5 bases). The CDR3 length is 13 residues. The germline V gene encodes CDR1 SGHRS and CDR2 YFSETQ. V was shortened by 0 bases and J by 4 bases, with 7 bases between the two germline ends. DNA of the CDR3: TGCGCCAGCAGCTTGGATGCGGGAGAGACCCAGTACTTC. This sequence encodes CASSLDAGETQYF.

V is TRBV18 and J is TRBJ2-3; TRBD1 agrees at 7 bases. V was clipped by 4 bases and J by 3 bases; unmatched bases: 4. Per germline, CDR1 KGHSH and CDR2 LQKENI. The CDR3 sequence is 14 residues long. CDR3 residues: CASSRDSLTDTQYF. The CDR3 bases are TGTGCCAGCTCACGGGACAGCTTAACAGATACGCAGTATTTT.

The chain couples TRBV10-3 to TRBJ2-7; D is perhaps TRBD1 (5 bases). V lost 5 bases to trimming and J lost 3 bases, with 20 bases between them. This CDR3 region has 16 residues. Germline V CDR1 and CDR2: ENHRY, SYGVKD. The CDR3 reads CAISYAATGFSYEQYF. For the CDR3, the DNA is TGTGCCATCAGTTACGCAGCAACAGGTTTTAGCTACGAGCAGTACTTC.

The chain recombines TRBV21-1 with TRBJ2-7; the DNA was not used to check the table's D call, TRBD2. TRBV21-1 is designated a pseudogene. The CDR3 is 20 residues long. The CDR3 DNA is TGTGCCAGTCCCCAAGAAGGGTACGGGACTAGCGAACAGCCCTCCTACGAGCAGTACTTC. Amino acids: CASPQEGYGTSEQPSYEQYF.

This CDR3 is CASSEDSGSSYEQYF. In DNA form, the CDR3 reads TGTGCCAGCAGCGAGGATAGCGGAAGCTCCTACGAGCAGTACTTC. The V and J genes are TRBV7-2 and TRBJ2-7, with a weak D call TRBD2 (6 bases). The germline V gene has CDR1 SGHTA and CDR2 FQGNSA. The CDR3 loop spans 15 amino acids. Between the trimmed V and J ends, which lost 5 bases and 0 bases, there was a span of 14 bases. The entire variable domain, with the rest obtained from reference TRBV7-2 and TRBJ2-7, is as follows: GAGVSQSPSNKVTEKGKDVELRCDPISGHTALYWYRQSLGQGLEFLIYFQGNSAPDKSGLPSDRFSAERTGGSVSTLTIQRTQQEDSAVYLCASSEDSGSSYEQYFGPGTRLTVT.

J is TRBJ2-3 and V is TRBV18; 8 bases map to TRBD1. Unmatched junction bases numbered 5, after V lost 0 bases and J lost 3 bases. CDR1 is KGHSH, CDR2 LQKENI, per germline. This CDR3 is 16 amino acids long. In DNA, the CDR3 is TGTGCCAGCTCACCACCCCTCGGACAGGGAACAGATACGCAGTATTTT. Translated, it gives CASSPPLGQGTDTQYF.

The chain links TRBV7-9 to TRBJ1-5, with D uncertain. Germline V lookup: CDR1 SEHNR, CDR2 FQNEAQ (reference sequence). The CDR3 covers 12 residues. V was clipped by 4 bases and J by 4 bases, with 5 bases between them. This CDR3 is CASSYQNQPQHF. The CDR3 DNA reads as TGTGCCAGCAGCTATCAAAATCAGCCCCAGCATTTT.

In its sample, this clone was seen a few times. The genes are TRBV19 and TRBJ1-1; 10 bases are shared with TRBD1. Germline V gene data show CDR1 as LNHDA and CDR2 as SQIVND (reference sequence). The V and J ends lost 5 bases and 3 bases, in that order; junction bases with no gene match: 9. The CDR3 totals 16 residues. Here the CDR3 DNA reads TGTGCCAGTAGTGACCGGGACAGGGGTTCGGACACTGAAGCTTTCTTT. Amino acid sequence: CASSDRDRGSDTEAFF.

The chain has TRBV27 and TRBJ2-7, with TRBD2 matching 8 bases. The V gene's germline CDR1 is MNHEY and CDR2 SMNVEV (reference sequence). V was clipped by 10 bases and J by 4 bases; unmatched bases: 12. The CDR3 contains 14 residues. CDR3 loop: CATAPAGDQYEQYF. The CDR3, as DNA: TGTGCCACCGCCCCAGCGGGAGATCAATACGAGCAGTACTTC.

The V call is TRBV18, the J call TRBJ1-1; 12 positions agree with TRBD1. The V gene's germline CDR1 is KGHSH and CDR2 LQKENI. V shed 3 bases, J shed 0 bases, and the junction held 14 bases outside the gene matches. The length of the CDR3 is 20 residues. The CDR3: CASSPLSQVGTGGMNTEAFF. The CDR3 DNA reads as TGTGCCAGCTCACCGCTGTCTCAGGTCGGGACAGGGGGCATGAACACTGAAGCTTTCTTT.

This clone was detected only a few times. V usage is TRBV30 and J usage is TRBJ2-2; D unclear. Germline V gene lookup returns CDR1 GTSNPN and CDR2 SVGIG (reference sequence). V lost 4 bases, J lost 7 bases, and 10 bases lay in between. CDR3 size: 12 residues. CDR3 residues: CAWKRVIGELFF. Here the CDR3 DNA reads TGTGCCTGGAAACGGGTCATCGGGGAGCTGTTTTTT.

The gene calls are TRBV6-6 and TRBJ2-7; 9 nucleotides match TRBD1. Germline-derived CDR1 and CDR2 are MNHNY and SVGAGI (reference sequence). The CDR3 is 13 residues long. J was trimmed by 3 bases and V by 6 bases; bases with no gene match: 3. CDR3 coding DNA: TGTGCCAGCAGCCGGGACAGGGTCTACGAGCAGTACTTC. Protein sequence: CASSRDRVYEQYF.